This TCR beta chain was profiled in a study of pediatric ulcerative colitis. Sequenced by immunoSEQ multiplex PCR; TCRdb stores in-frame clones only, minus some. This table has under 50,000 clones, 60% to 85% appearing once. Germline loops: CDR1 MGHDK, CDR2 SYGVNS. The V gene end was trimmed by 6 bases and the J gene end by 7 bases; junction bases not matched to a gene: 3. The CDR3 is made up of 13 amino acids. Rectal tissue came from one to two pinch biopsies taken at colonoscopy. Ulcerative colitis patients received no immunosuppressive medication before the diagnostic colonoscopy. The origin of this receptor is a girl aged 5-17 years with moderate ulcerative colitis. Material for sequencing was gut tissue. This chain links TRBV25-1 with TRBJ1-4, with 9 bases matching TRBD1. CDR3 in amino acids: CASRGQGVEKLFF. The DNA for the CDR3 is TGTGCCAGCAGGGGACAGGGCGTTGAAAAACTGTTTTTT.